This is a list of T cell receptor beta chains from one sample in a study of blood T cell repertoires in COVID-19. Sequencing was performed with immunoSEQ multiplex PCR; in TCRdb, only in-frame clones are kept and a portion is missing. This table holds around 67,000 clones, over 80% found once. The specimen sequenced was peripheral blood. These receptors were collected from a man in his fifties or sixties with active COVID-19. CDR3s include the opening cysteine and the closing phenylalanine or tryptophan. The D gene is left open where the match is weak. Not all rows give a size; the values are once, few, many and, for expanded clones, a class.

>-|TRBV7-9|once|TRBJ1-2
CASSLGQSLRGRSYGYTF
TGTGCCAGCAGCTTAGGTCAGTCCCTCAGGGGACGAAGCTATGGCTACACCTTC
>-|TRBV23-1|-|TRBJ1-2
CASSQLYAETGGYTF
TGCGCCAGCAGTCAACTGTACGCCGAGACCGGGGGCTACACCTTC
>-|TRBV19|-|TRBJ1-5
CASSTYTGSSNQPQHF
TGTGCCAGTAGTACCTACACAGGGAGTAGCAATCAGCCCCAGCATTTT
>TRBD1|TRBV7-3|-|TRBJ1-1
CASSSGTGATEAFF
TGTGCCAGCAGCTCTGGGACAGGGGCCACTGAAGCTTTCTTT
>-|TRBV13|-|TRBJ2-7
CASSLGTGAYEQYF
TGTGCCAGCAGCTTAGGGACGGGAGCCTACGAGCAGTACTTC
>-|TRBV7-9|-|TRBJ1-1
CASSLDFEAFF
TGTGCCAGCAGCCTGGACTTTGAAGCTTTCTTT
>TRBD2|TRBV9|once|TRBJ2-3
CASSVGISGGTDTQYF
TGTGCCAGCAGCGTAGGTATTAGCGGGGGCACAGATACGCAGTATTTT
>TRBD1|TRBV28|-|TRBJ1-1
CASRTKDRRAFF
TGTGCCAGCAGGACCAAGGACAGGAGAGCTTTCTTT
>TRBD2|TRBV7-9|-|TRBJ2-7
CASSQTTGTSGVAPYEQYF
TGTGCCAGCAGCCAAACCACCGGGACTAGCGGGGTTGCGCCCTACGAGCAGTACTTC
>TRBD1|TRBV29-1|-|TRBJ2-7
CSVELGGTTGDPYEQYF
TGCAGCGTTGAGCTTGGTGGTACTACAGGGGATCCCTACGAGCAGTACTTC
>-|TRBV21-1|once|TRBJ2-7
CASSKKIKSWQGANYEQYF
TGTGCCAGCAGCAAAAAAATAAAGTCTTGGCAGGGGGCGAACTACGAGCAGTACTTC
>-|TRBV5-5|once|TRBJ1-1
CASSLVQGSYTEAFF
TGTGCCAGCAGCTTGGTACAGGGTTCGTACACTGAAGCTTTCTTT
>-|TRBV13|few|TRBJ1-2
CASSIRQNHYGYTF
TGTGCCAGCAGCATTAGACAGAACCACTATGGCTACACCTTC
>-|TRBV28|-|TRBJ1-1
CASSIQVATEAFF
TGTGCCAGCAGTATACAGGTTGCCACTGAAGCTTTCTTT
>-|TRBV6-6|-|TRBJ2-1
CASSFQLGSYNEQFF
TGTGCCAGCAGTTTCCAACTTGGCTCCTACAATGAGCAGTTCTTC
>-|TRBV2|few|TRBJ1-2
CASGLRYGYTF
TGTGCCTCAGGGCTGAGGTATGGCTACACCTTC
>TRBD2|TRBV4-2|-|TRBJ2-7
CASSQVLAGEGEQYF
TGTGCCAGCAGCCAAGTACTAGCGGGAGAGGGCGAGCAGTACTTC
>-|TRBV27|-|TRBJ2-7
CASSPITHGGFFEQYF
TGTGCCAGCAGTCCCATCACTCATGGGGGGTTCTTCGAGCAGTACTTC
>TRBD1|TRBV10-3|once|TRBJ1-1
CAIREGGSTEAFF
TGTGCCATCAGAGAAGGGGGCTCCACTGAAGCTTTCTTT
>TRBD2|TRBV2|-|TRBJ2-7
CASRASGRTHYEQYF
TGTGCCAGCAGGGCTAGCGGGAGAACCCACTACGAGCAGTACTTC
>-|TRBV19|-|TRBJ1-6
CASTENTGGNSPLHF
TGTGCCAGTACCGAAAACACCGGGGGTAATTCACCCCTCCACTTT
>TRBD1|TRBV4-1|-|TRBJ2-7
CASSQFDRATYEQYF
TGCGCCAGCAGCCAATTTGACAGGGCCACCTACGAGCAGTACTTC